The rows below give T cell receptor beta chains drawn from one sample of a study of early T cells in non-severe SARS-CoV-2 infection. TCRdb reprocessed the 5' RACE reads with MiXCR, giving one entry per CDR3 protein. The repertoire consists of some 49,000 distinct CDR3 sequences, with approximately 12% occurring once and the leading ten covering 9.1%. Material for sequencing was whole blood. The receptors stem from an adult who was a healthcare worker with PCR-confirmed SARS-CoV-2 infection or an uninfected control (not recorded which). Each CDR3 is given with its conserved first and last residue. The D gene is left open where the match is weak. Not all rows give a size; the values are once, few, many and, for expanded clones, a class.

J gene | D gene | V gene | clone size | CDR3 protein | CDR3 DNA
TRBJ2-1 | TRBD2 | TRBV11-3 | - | CASSVSGAPSHNEQFF | TGTGCCAGCAGCGTGAGCGGGGCCCCGTCCCACAATGAGCAGTTCTTC
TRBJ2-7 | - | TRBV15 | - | CATSRGMDYEQYF | TGTGCCACCAGCAGGGGGATGGACTACGAGCAGTACTTC
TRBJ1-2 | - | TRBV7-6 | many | CGSSLADAGTYGYTF | TGTGGCAGCAGCTTAGCAGACGCCGGGACATATGGCTACACCTTC
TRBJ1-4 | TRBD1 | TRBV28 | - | CASRPGRDRGFEKLFF | TGTGCCAGCAGGCCCGGCAGGGACAGGGGATTTGAAAAACTGTTTTTT
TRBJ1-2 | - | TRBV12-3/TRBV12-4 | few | CASSFQGSYGYTF | TGTGCCAGCAGTTTCCAGGGGAGCTATGGCTACACCTTC
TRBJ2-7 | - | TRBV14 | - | CASSQALGDFLYEQYF | TGTGCCAGCAGCCAAGCTTTAGGAGACTTCCTCTACGAGCAGTACTTC
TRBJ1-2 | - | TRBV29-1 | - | CSVEPLGNADSGYTF | TGCAGCGTTGAACCCCTGGGGAACGCAGACTCTGGCTACACCTTC
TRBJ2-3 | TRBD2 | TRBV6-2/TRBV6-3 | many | CASSLSTSAQYF | TGTGCCAGCAGTCTGTCGACTAGCGCGCAGTATTTT
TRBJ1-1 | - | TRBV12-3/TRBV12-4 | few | CASSPDSTEAFF | TGTGCCAGCAGTCCGGATTCAACTGAAGCTTTCTTT
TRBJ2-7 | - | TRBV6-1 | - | CASSRRGHEQYF | TGTGCCAGCAGTCGACGGGGCCACGAGCAGTACTTC
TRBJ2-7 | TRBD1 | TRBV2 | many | CASSPDRGQYEQYF | TGTGCCAGCAGCCCGGACAGGGGGCAATACGAGCAGTACTTC
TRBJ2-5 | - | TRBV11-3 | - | CASSPGDVETQYF | TGTGCCAGCAGCCCAGGGGACGTAGAGACCCAGTACTTC
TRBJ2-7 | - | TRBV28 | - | CASSLGGALTYEQYF | TGTGCCAGCAGTTTGGGGGGGGCCCTAACCTACGAGCAGTACTTC
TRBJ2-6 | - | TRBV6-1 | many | CASSETWGTGANVLTF | TGTGCCAGCAGTGAAACCTGGGGTACCGGGGCCAACGTCCTGACTTTC
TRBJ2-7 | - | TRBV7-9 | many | CASRESGGNEQYF | TGTGCCAGCAGGGAATCAGGCGGGAACGAGCAGTACTTC
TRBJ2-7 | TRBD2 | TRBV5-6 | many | CASSLEGSSGPYEQYF | TGTGCCAGCAGCTTGGAAGGGTCTAGCGGACCCTACGAGCAGTACTTC
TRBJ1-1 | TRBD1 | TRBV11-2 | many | CASSSDRTEAFF | TGTGCCAGCAGCTCGGACAGGACTGAAGCTTTCTTT
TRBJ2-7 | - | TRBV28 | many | CASSLLASEQYF | TGTGCCAGCAGTTTGCTAGCATCCGAGCAGTACTTC
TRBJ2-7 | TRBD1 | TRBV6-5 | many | CASSYSGQETPEQYF | TGTGCCAGCAGTTACTCGGGACAGGAGACACCAGAGCAGTACTTC
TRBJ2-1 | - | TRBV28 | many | CASTKGTGRFF | TGTGCCAGCACGAAAGGCACAGGGAGGTTCTTC
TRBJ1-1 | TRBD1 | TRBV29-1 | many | CSATGTGWENTEAFF | TGCAGCGCCACAGGGACAGGCTGGGAGAACACTGAAGCTTTCTTT
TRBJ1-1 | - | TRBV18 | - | CASSPTIRGQGTEAFF | TGTGCCAGCTCACCGACAATCCGGGGGCAGGGCACTGAAGCTTTCTTT
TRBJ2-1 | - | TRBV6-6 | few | CASSDTLGSFDEQFF | TGTGCCAGCAGCGATACCTTAGGGAGTTTCGATGAGCAGTTCTTC
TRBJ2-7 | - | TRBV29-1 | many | CAGGRTDYEQYF | TGCGCCGGTGGACGGACGGACTACGAGCAGTACTTC